The rows below give T cell receptor beta chains drawn from one sample of a study of CD4 and CD8 cells across lung adenocarcinoma regions. Using its own MiXCR run on the PCR reads, TCRdb lists one record per CDR3 protein. The sample records approximately 14,000 distinct CDR3 sequences, approximately 43% being singletons. The sequenced sample was CD4+ T cells from the center of a lung tumor. Every receptor here comes from a male donor with lung adenocarcinoma. The CD4 and CD8 labels of this study may be unreliable. The CDR3 runs from the conserved cysteine through the conserved F or W. The D gene is left open where the match is weak. Rows give clone size only sometimes, using once, few, many, or a class for an expanded clone.

clone_size: .
j_call: TRBJ2-5
v_call: TRBV27
d_call: .
cdr3_aa: CASSSPGRDQETQYF
cdr3_nt: TGTGCCAGCAGCTCCCCGGGCCGGGACCAAGAGACCCAGTACTTT

clone_size: .
j_call: TRBJ2-3
v_call: TRBV27
d_call: .
cdr3_aa: CACSPGRGACGTETQYF
cdr3_nt: TGTGCTTGCAGTCCGGGCCGAGGGGCCTGTGGCACAGAGACGCAGTATTTT

clone_size: .
j_call: TRBJ2-5
v_call: TRBV7-9
d_call: .
cdr3_aa: CASSLTKRVGLETQYF
cdr3_nt: TGTGCCAGCAGCTTAACTAAGAGGGTTGGCCTTGAGACCCAGTACTTC

clone_size: .
j_call: TRBJ1-2
v_call: TRBV28
d_call: .
cdr3_aa: CASSLTVDRYGYTF
cdr3_nt: TGTGCCAGCAGTTTAACGGTGGATCGCTATGGCTACACCTTC

clone_size: few
j_call: TRBJ2-5
v_call: TRBV4-2
d_call: TRBD2
cdr3_aa: CASRSWTSNQETQYF
cdr3_nt: TGTGCCAGCAGATCCTGGACTAGCAACCAAGAGACCCAGTACTTC

clone_size: few
j_call: TRBJ2-7
v_call: TRBV27
d_call: TRBD2
cdr3_aa: CASRAEREGAYEQYF
cdr3_nt: TGTGCCAGCAGAGCGGAGCGGGAGGGGGCCTACGAGCAGTACTTC

clone_size: few
j_call: TRBJ2-1
v_call: TRBV11-2
d_call: TRBD2
cdr3_aa: CASSLLAGGYNEQFF
cdr3_nt: TGTGCCAGCAGCCTACTAGCGGGAGGGTACAATGAGCAGTTCTTC

clone_size: many
j_call: TRBJ2-1
v_call: TRBV6-5
d_call: .
cdr3_aa: CASTWEYYNEQFF
cdr3_nt: TGTGCCAGCACTTGGGAGTATTACAATGAGCAGTTCTTC

clone_size: .
j_call: TRBJ2-7
v_call: TRBV10-3
d_call: .
cdr3_aa: CAISESGFNEQYF
cdr3_nt: TGTGCCATCAGTGAAAGCGGATTCAACGAGCAGTACTTC

clone_size: few
j_call: TRBJ1-6
v_call: TRBV27
d_call: .
cdr3_aa: CASSFHRDGSPLHF
cdr3_nt: TGTGCCAGCAGTTTTCACAGGGACGGCTCACCCCTCCACTTT

clone_size: .
j_call: TRBJ1-2
v_call: TRBV20-1
d_call: TRBD1
cdr3_aa: CSARDPPGGLAYYGYTF
cdr3_nt: TGCAGTGCTAGAGATCCCCCAGGGGGCTTAGCCTACTATGGCTACACCTTC

clone_size: many
j_call: TRBJ2-7
v_call: TRBV6-1
d_call: .
cdr3_aa: CASSPTRTGNYEQYF
cdr3_nt: TGTGCCAGCAGTCCAACGAGGACGGGTAACTACGAGCAGTACTTC

clone_size: .
j_call: TRBJ1-2
v_call: TRBV6-1
d_call: TRBD1
cdr3_aa: CASSEYGQGGRYTF
cdr3_nt: TGTGCCAGCAGTGAATACGGACAGGGAGGACGCTACACCTTC

clone_size: many
j_call: TRBJ2-5
v_call: TRBV14
d_call: .
cdr3_aa: CASSQNRWETQYF
cdr3_nt: TGTGCCAGCAGCCAAAATCGGTGGGAGACCCAGTACTTC